A selection of T cell receptor beta chains follows, all from one sample in a study of cytomegalovirus exposure and HLA in healthy donors. Some clones are missing from TCRdb's copy, which holds only in-frame ones; the method was immunoSEQ multiplex PCR. This sample has approximately 88,000 clones, with around 82% found just once. Sequenced material: PBMCs. Source of these receptors: a man aged 18-30 years in good health and CMV-seronegative. The conserved cysteine and the conserved F or W are not part of the CDR3 here. Size tells how often a clone was seen (once, few, many) or the class of an expanded clone, and some rows leave it out.

j_call: TRBJ2-2; clone_size: -; v_call: TRBV6-5; cdr3_aa: ASSLQGPGELF
j_call: TRBJ1-6; clone_size: -; v_call: TRBV2; cdr3_aa: ASRGASSYNSPLH
j_call: TRBJ1-2; clone_size: -; v_call: TRBV7-9; cdr3_aa: ASSSRQGMDYGYT
j_call: TRBJ2-1; clone_size: few; v_call: TRBV6-6; cdr3_aa: ASSSGTAKNEQF
j_call: TRBJ1-6; clone_size: -; v_call: TRBV5-1; cdr3_aa: ASSEYGTPTSYNSPLH
j_call: TRBJ1-2; clone_size: -; v_call: TRBV27; cdr3_aa: ASSLQGFEGHT
j_call: TRBJ1-5; clone_size: -; v_call: TRBV6-1; cdr3_aa: ASTPRAGNQPQH
j_call: TRBJ2-1; clone_size: -; v_call: TRBV5-1; cdr3_aa: ASTGAGAYNEQF
j_call: TRBJ2-2; clone_size: -; v_call: TRBV5-1; cdr3_aa: ASSLVSGSPNTGELF
j_call: TRBJ2-1; clone_size: -; v_call: TRBV11-3; cdr3_aa: ASSGLADNEQF
j_call: TRBJ1-5; clone_size: -; v_call: TRBV4-1; cdr3_aa: ASSSPTGFGQPQH
j_call: TRBJ2-6; clone_size: -; v_call: TRBV7-2; cdr3_aa: ASSPPLANVLT
j_call: TRBJ1-1; clone_size: few; v_call: TRBV5-6; cdr3_aa: ASSFPGQGNTEAF
j_call: TRBJ2-7; clone_size: -; v_call: TRBV7-2; cdr3_aa: ASSSGLLPNEQY
j_call: TRBJ1-1; clone_size: few; v_call: TRBV4-1; cdr3_aa: ASSLGDRTNTEAF
j_call: TRBJ2-2; clone_size: -; v_call: TRBV19; cdr3_aa: ASSIDNGELF
j_call: TRBJ1-3; clone_size: -; v_call: TRBV6-6; cdr3_aa: ASSWGGGRGGNTIY
j_call: TRBJ2-5; clone_size: -; v_call: TRBV9; cdr3_aa: ASSAGTAQETQY
j_call: TRBJ1-1; clone_size: few; v_call: TRBV7-9; cdr3_aa: ASDDSVNTEAF
j_call: TRBJ2-1; clone_size: -; v_call: TRBV7-9; cdr3_aa: ASSLAQGSYDEQF
j_call: TRBJ2-5; clone_size: -; v_call: TRBV10-3; cdr3_aa: AISERGGQETQY
j_call: TRBJ1-2; clone_size: -; v_call: TRBV2; cdr3_aa: ASSIRTANYGYT
j_call: TRBJ2-5; clone_size: few; v_call: TRBV13; cdr3_aa: ASSSRTRWETQY
j_call: TRBJ2-7; clone_size: -; v_call: TRBV5-1; cdr3_aa: ASSLAGTVGYEQY
j_call: TRBJ2-1; clone_size: -; v_call: TRBV2; cdr3_aa: ALRTGGLNEQF
j_call: TRBJ2-7; clone_size: -; v_call: TRBV29-1; cdr3_aa: SVSPGRGPAYEQY
j_call: TRBJ2-6; clone_size: once; v_call: TRBV6-4; cdr3_aa: ASSDQTGSGANVLT
j_call: TRBJ1-2; clone_size: few; v_call: TRBV2; cdr3_aa: ASSEAVFT
j_call: TRBJ2-7; clone_size: -; v_call: TRBV6-5; cdr3_aa: ASSYSGPGGHEQY
j_call: TRBJ2-7; clone_size: -; v_call: TRBV25-1; cdr3_aa: ASRGTVLYEQY
j_call: TRBJ2-7; clone_size: -; v_call: TRBV9; cdr3_aa: ASSPGQGGSYEQY
j_call: TRBJ2-7; clone_size: -; v_call: TRBV20-1; cdr3_aa: SARRDFEQY
j_call: TRBJ2-6; clone_size: -; v_call: TRBV5-8; cdr3_aa: ASSWRSVVANVLT
j_call: TRBJ2-2; clone_size: -; v_call: TRBV6-5; cdr3_aa: ASKDSNTGELF
j_call: TRBJ1-6; clone_size: -; v_call: TRBV5-1; cdr3_aa: ASSKEDRERSPLH
j_call: TRBJ2-1; clone_size: -; v_call: TRBV19; cdr3_aa: ASRRQGVSYNEQF
j_call: TRBJ2-1; clone_size: -; v_call: TRBV6-5; cdr3_aa: ASSYGAEDEQF